Listed below are T cell receptor beta chains from one sample, sequenced in a study of cytomegalovirus exposure and HLA in healthy donors. The data were produced by immunoSEQ multiplex PCR, yet TCRdb's version contains in-frame clones alone and is incomplete. The data hold 150,000 to 200,000 clones, with more than 70% observed a single time. The material sequenced was PBMCs. All receptors come from a woman aged 18 to 35 in good health and CMV-seronegative. CDR3s include the opening cysteine and the closing phenylalanine or tryptophan. The order of the fields is D gene, CDR3 length, V gene, J gene, clone size, CDR3 protein, CDR3 DNA. A D gene is named only where the DNA matches it firmly. The size entry is marked missing in some rows and otherwise reads once, few, many or a size class.

>.|14|TRBV5-4|TRBJ2-3|.
CASNNKGGPDTQYF
TGTGCCAGCAACAACAAGGGGGGGCCAGATACGCAGTATTTT
>TRBD1|14|TRBV10-1|TRBJ1-2|.
CASTHRGRGYGYTF
TGCGCCAGCACCCACAGGGGTCGGGGCTATGGCTACACCTTC
>.|14|TRBV9|TRBJ1-2|once
CASSVHRQGSGYTF
TGTGCCAGCAGCGTACATCGGCAGGGCAGTGGCTACACCTTC
>.|23|TRBV19|TRBJ1-5|.
CASSIGRAGGGQIEAFVNQPQHF
TGTGCCAGTAGTATCGGGCGAGCGGGCGGGGGGCAGATAGAGGCGTTTGTCAATCAGCCCCAGCATTTT
>.|16|TRBV5-4|TRBJ2-3|.
CASSSKGLPFADTQYF
TGTGCCAGCAGCTCTAAAGGACTACCTTTCGCAGATACGCAGTATTTT
>TRBD2|15|TRBV5-1|TRBJ2-1|.
CASSLVAGGGNEQFF
TGCGCCAGCAGCTTGGTAGCGGGGGGCGGCAATGAGCAGTTCTTC
>.|14|TRBV30|TRBJ1-3|.
CAWSRGGVGNTIYF
TGTGCCTGGAGTCGGGGGGGCGTTGGAAACACCATATATTTT
>TRBD2|17|TRBV27|TRBJ2-7|many
CASSPGLAGGPGYEQYF
TGTGCCAGCAGTCCCGGACTAGCGGGAGGGCCGGGGTACGAGCAGTACTTC
>TRBD1|14|TRBV11-3|TRBJ2-1|.
CASSAPGQSTEQFF
TGTGCCAGCAGCGCACCGGGACAGTCGACCGAGCAGTTCTTC
>TRBD1|19|TRBV5-1|TRBJ2-6|.
CASSLEGQGAIAGANVLTF
TGCGCCAGCAGCTTGGAGGGACAGGGGGCTATTGCTGGGGCCAACGTCCTGACTTTC
>.|16|TRBV5-1|TRBJ1-5|.
CASSSGQVGGDQPQHF
TGCGCCAGCAGCTCAGGACAAGTGGGCGGCGATCAGCCCCAGCATTTT
>.|12|TRBV9|TRBJ2-7|.
CASSSDSYEQYF
TGTGCCAGCAGCTCGGACTCTTACGAGCAGTACTTC
>.|15|TRBV5-4|TRBJ2-2|.
CASSAMTRDTGELFF
TGTGCCAGCAGCGCAATGACTAGAGACACCGGGGAGCTGTTTTTT
>TRBD1|15|TRBV5-1|TRBJ2-7|.
CASSLVGQGAGEQYF
TGCGCCAGCAGCCTGGTGGGACAGGGGGCCGGCGAGCAGTACTTC
>TRBD1|16|TRBV7-9|TRBJ1-5|.
CASSLTGTGLNQPQHF
TGTGCCAGCAGCTTAACCGGGACAGGGCTCAATCAGCCCCAGCATTTT
>TRBD1|14|TRBV6-6|TRBJ1-5|.
CASRGTGENQPQHF
TGTGCCAGCAGGGGGACAGGGGAGAATCAGCCCCAGCATTTT
>.|14|TRBV6-5|TRBJ1-2|.
CASMGQAASWGYTF
TGTGCCAGCATGGGCCAGGCCGCTTCGTGGGGCTACACCTTC
>TRBD1|14|TRBV5-1|TRBJ2-7|.
CASSSGTGDYEQYF
TGCGCCAGCAGCTCGGGGACAGGGGACTACGAGCAGTACTTC
>.|15|TRBV19|TRBJ2-1|.
CASSIDPGQYNEQFF
TGTGCCAGTAGTATAGATCCAGGACAGTACAATGAGCAGTTCTTC
>.|15|TRBV27|TRBJ2-5|.
CASSFGNSFQETQYF
TGTGCCAGCAGTTTCGGTAACAGTTTCCAAGAGACCCAGTACTTC
>.|14|TRBV5-1|TRBJ2-7|.
CASGEPPPSPEQYF
TGCGCCAGTGGGGAGCCACCCCCTTCCCCCGAGCAGTACTTC
>.|16|TRBV9|TRBJ2-1|.
CASSVSGETVYNEQFF
TGTGCCAGCAGCGTATCGGGGGAGACTGTGTACAATGAGCAGTTCTTC
>.|12|TRBV6-1|TRBJ1-5|.
CASRLPGQPQHF
TGTGCCAGCAGACTACCGGGACAGCCCCAGCATTTT
>.|14|TRBV7-2|TRBJ1-5|.
CASSFSRGGQPQHF
TGTGCCAGCAGCTTTTCTCGAGGCGGGCAGCCCCAGCATTTT
>.|13|TRBV19|TRBJ1-2|.
CASSRTVAYGYTF
TGTGCCAGTAGCCGGACAGTGGCCTATGGCTACACCTTC
>TRBD1|15|TRBV7-8|TRBJ2-5|.
CASSLGPGQPLIQYF
TGTGCCAGCAGCCTAGGTCCGGGACAGCCCTTAATCCAGTACTTC
>.|13|TRBV6-5|TRBJ2-7|.
CASSYTDSYEQYF
TGTGCCAGCAGTTACACAGATTCCTACGAGCAGTACTTC
>TRBD1|14|TRBV6-1|TRBJ2-7|.
CASSRRDREDEQYF
TGTGCCAGCAGTCGCCGGGACAGGGAGGACGAGCAGTACTTC
>TRBD2|18|TRBV2|TRBJ2-1|few
CASSTGEGGTSGWNEQFF
TGTGCCAGCAGTACCGGGGAAGGGGGGACTAGCGGTTGGAATGAGCAGTTCTTC
>.|15|TRBV7-8|TRBJ1-2|.
CASSPNRVTNYGYTF
TGTGCCAGCAGCCCAAACAGGGTTACTAACTATGGCTACACCTTC
>TRBD2|17|TRBV7-8|TRBJ2-1|.
CASSFNLWTSGSNEQFF
TGTGCCAGCAGCTTCAATCTGTGGACTAGCGGGAGTAATGAGCAGTTCTTC
>TRBD2|17|TRBV4-2|TRBJ2-2|.
CASSQDRGLAGAGELFF
TGTGCCAGCAGCCAAGATCGGGGACTAGCGGGAGCCGGGGAGCTGTTTTTT
>.|14|TRBV9|TRBJ1-2|.
CASSVVVRSHGYTF
TGTGCCAGCAGCGTAGTCGTCAGGTCCCATGGCTACACCTTC
>.|15|TRBV11-2|TRBJ2-7|.
CASSLEMVGYNEQYF
TGTGCCAGCAGCTTAGAGATGGTGGGCTACAACGAGCAGTACTTC
>.|12|TRBV4-2|TRBJ2-1|.
CASSHRAGKQFF
TGTGCCAGCAGCCACAGGGCGGGAAAGCAGTTCTTC
>.|15|TRBV7-9|TRBJ1-1|once
CASSLVQAMNTEAFF
TGTGCCAGCAGCTTAGTCCAGGCCATGAACACTGAAGCTTTCTTT
>TRBD2|15|TRBV6-4|TRBJ2-3|few
CASSDSNSGGDTQYF
TGTGCCAGCAGTGACTCGAATAGCGGGGGAGATACGCAGTATTTT
>TRBD1|13|TRBV19|TRBJ2-1|.
CASSTTGFNEQFF
TGTGCCAGTAGTACGACAGGGTTCAATGAGCAGTTCTTC
>.|12|TRBV5-1|TRBJ2-3|.
CASSSTGDTQYF
TGCGCCAGCAGCTCGACAGGAGATACGCAGTATTTT
>.|15|TRBV6-5|TRBJ2-1|.
CASSYSRGALNEQFF
TGTGCCAGCAGTTACTCTCGGGGGGCCCTCAATGAGCAGTTCTTC
>.|15|TRBV11-2|TRBJ1-5|.
CASSTAFGGPQPQHF
TGTGCCAGCAGCACCGCCTTCGGGGGACCTCAGCCCCAGCATTTT
>TRBD2|14|TRBV7-3|TRBJ2-1|.
CASSPAGGLDEQFF
TGTGCCAGCAGCCCAGCGGGGGGGTTAGATGAGCAGTTCTTC
>.|13|TRBV30|TRBJ1-1|once
CAWSVRENTEAFF
TGTGCCTGGAGTGTACGGGAAAACACTGAAGCTTTCTTT
>.|17|TRBV29-1|TRBJ2-1|.
CSVEDLQGPSSYNEQFF
TGCAGCGTTGAAGATCTTCAGGGGCCGAGCTCCTACAATGAGCAGTTCTTC
>.|14|TRBV5-4|TRBJ2-7|.
CASSRDGGQLEQYF
TGTGCCAGCAGCCGTGACGGGGGACAGTTGGAGCAGTACTTC
>.|14|TRBV5-1|TRBJ2-5|.
CASSLGARQETQYF
TGCGCCAGCAGCTTGGGGGCACGCCAAGAGACCCAGTACTTC
>TRBD2|16|TRBV18|TRBJ2-1|.
CASSPTVAGGTNEQFF
TGTGCCAGCTCACCTACCGTCGCGGGAGGCACCAATGAGCAGTTCTTC
>.|15|TRBV18|TRBJ2-1|once
CASSPLLVSGNEQFF
TGTGCCAGCTCACCCCTTTTGGTGTCGGGCAATGAGCAGTTCTTC
>.|15|TRBV2|TRBJ1-5|.
CASSEQGYLNQPQHF
TGTGCCAGCAGTGAACAGGGGTATCTGAATCAGCCCCAGCATTTT
>TRBD1|15|TRBV7-2|TRBJ2-7|.
CASSLAGQVYYEQYF
TGTGCCAGCAGCTTAGCGGGACAGGTATACTACGAGCAGTACTTC
>TRBD1|13|TRBV30|TRBJ2-5|.
CAWRGTVQETQYF
TGTGCCTGGAGGGGGACAGTCCAAGAGACCCAGTACTTC
>TRBD2|23|TRBV5-1|TRBJ2-2|.
CASSLRPVGSGTIFPSDTGELFF
TGCGCCAGCAGCTTGAGACCGGTGGGTTCCGGGACTATCTTTCCTTCGGACACCGGGGAGCTGTTTTTT
>TRBD1|13|TRBV9|TRBJ2-1|.
CASSGQGYNEQFF
TGTGCCAGCAGCGGACAGGGTTACAATGAGCAGTTCTTC
>.|15|TRBV2|TRBJ1-1|.
CASTMDPQRRGEAFF
TGTGCCAGCACCATGGACCCACAAAGGAGGGGTGAAGCTTTCTTT